This T cell receptor (beta chain) was observed in a study of OX40 agonist ivuxolimab in advanced cancers. Background on the whole study: Ivuxolimab was a fully human IgG2 agonistic monoclonal antibody targeting the costimulatory receptor OX40 (CD134). Intravenous ivuxolimab was administered to patients every 2 weeks at six dose levels: 0.01, 0.1, 0.3, 1.5, 3 and 10 mg/kg. Of the roughly 51 patients in dose escalation, some 20 had hepatocellular carcinoma, approximately 15 had melanoma, 9 had renal cell carcinoma and 9 had head and neck cancer. The dose-escalation cohort was around 83% male with a mean age of around 64 years, ranging from 23 to 79. Prior anti-PD-1, anti-PD-L1 or anti-CTLA-4 therapy was permitted, and approximately 40% of dose-escalation patients had received checkpoint inhibitors. Three dose-escalation patients achieved partial responses, one with hepatocellular carcinoma and two with cutaneous melanoma. The point of sequencing TCRbeta in the periphery was to test whether ivuxolimab changed TCR sequence diversity and drove clonal T-cell expansion. The monotherapy dose-escalation portion (N ≈ 56 patients) of the phase I ivuxolimab trial is reported in the paper.

A word on this clone: Its recognized antigen is unknown. Base-call qualities are not available, and no considerably larger clone is one nucleotide away.

Patients with a history of autoimmune disease or receiving systemic immunosuppression were excluded from the trial. Peripheral blood for TCR sequencing was drawn from every dose cohort at baseline, at cycle 4 day 1 and at cycle 7 day 1. Samples came from an open-label, multicenter, first-in-human phase I dose-escalation trial of ivuxolimab. Adults with locally advanced or metastatic melanoma, renal cell, hepatocellular, or head and neck squamous cell carcinoma were enrolled in the trial. Before TCR sequencing, CD4+ and CD8+ T cells were separately sorted from peripheral blood. Study-level results and caveats: On average, CD8+ T cells showed more expanded clones than CD4+ T cells after ivuxolimab. Low levels of normalized T-cell clonal expansion were also seen in some nonresponding patients. In partial responders in the 0.1-3.0 mg/kg groups, normalized peripheral clonal expansion was found to be among the lowest, especially among CD8+ T cells. Clonal expansion of both CD4+ and CD8+ blood T cells was observed from baseline to week 6 at doses 0.1 to 3.0 mg/kg. The antigen specificity of the clonally expanded peripheral T cells was not determined.

To sequence the TCRbeta CDR3 region, genomic DNA was isolated from the sorted cells. The immunoSEQ Assay was used to sequence the TCRbeta CDR3 regions. The immuneACCESS repertoire file appears here via TCRdb, limited to in-frame rearrangements. These files lack a portion of the clones; in checked studies, under half of the deficit traces to unresolved V genes, and the cause of the others is not known. This sample holds fewer than 80,000 clones; 70% to 90% were observed only once. Roughly 6% of the sample is held by the ten biggest clonotypes. The CDR3, from cysteine to phenylalanine, totals 11 residues. Only CDR3 DNA remains: 33 bases, in frame from the first base. The germline V gene encodes CDR1 PRHDT and CDR2 FYEKMQ (reference sequence). Between the V and J ends, shortened by 6 bases and 3 bases respectively, the junction contains 3 bases.

The receptor was derived from an adult with an advanced solid tumor such as melanoma, head and neck, liver or kidney cancer. Sample: CD4+ or CD8+ T cells sorted from blood, taken in a trial of the OX40 agonist ivuxolimab. The chain employs TRBV13 and TRBJ1-3; a confident D gene designation cannot be given. The DNA sequence follows: TGTGCCAGCAGTGATGGAAACACCATATATTTT. Translated, it gives CASSDGNTIYF.